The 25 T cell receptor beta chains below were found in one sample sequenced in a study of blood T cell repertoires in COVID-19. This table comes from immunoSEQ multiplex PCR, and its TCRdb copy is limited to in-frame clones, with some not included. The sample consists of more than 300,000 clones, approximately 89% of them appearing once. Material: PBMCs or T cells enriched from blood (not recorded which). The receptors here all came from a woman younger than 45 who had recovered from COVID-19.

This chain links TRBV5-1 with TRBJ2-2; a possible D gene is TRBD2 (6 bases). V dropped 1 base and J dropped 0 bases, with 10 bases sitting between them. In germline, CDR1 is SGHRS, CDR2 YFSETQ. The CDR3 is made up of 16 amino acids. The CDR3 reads CASSLFGGTNTGELFF. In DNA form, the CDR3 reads TGCGCCAGCAGCTTGTTCGGCGGGACGAACACCGGGGAGCTGTTTTTT. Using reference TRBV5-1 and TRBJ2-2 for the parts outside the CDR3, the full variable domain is KAGVTQTPRYLIKTRGQQVTLSCSPISGHRSVSWYQQTPGQGLQFLFEYFSETQRNKGNFPGRFSGRQFSNSRSEMNVSTLELGDSALYLCASSLFGGTNTGELFFGEGSRLTVL.

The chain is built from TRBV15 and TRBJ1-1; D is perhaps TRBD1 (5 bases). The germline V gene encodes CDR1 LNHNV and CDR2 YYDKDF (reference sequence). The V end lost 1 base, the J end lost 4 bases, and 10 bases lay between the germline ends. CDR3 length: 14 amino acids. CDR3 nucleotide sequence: TGTGCCACCAGCAGAGTTAGGCAGGGCACTGAAGCTTTCTTT. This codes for CATSRVRQGTEAFF.

CDR3 DNA sequence: TGTGCCAGTAGTATACAGGGGCCGCTCGACACTGAAGCTTTCTTT. This sequence encodes CASSIQGPLDTEAFF. V usage is TRBV19 and J usage is TRBJ1-1, with a possible D match to TRBD1 (6 bases). Trimming took off 2 bases at V and 3 bases at J, with 13 bases between the two ends. Looked up from germline, CDR1 is LNHDA and CDR2 is SQIVND (reference sequence). The CDR3 contains 15 residues. Full variable domain (outside the CDR3, taken from reference TRBV19 and TRBJ1-1): DGGITQSPKYLFRKEGQNVTLSCEQNLNHDAMYWYRQDPGQGLRLIYYSQIVNDFQKGDIAEGYSVSREKKESFPLTVTSAQKNPTAFYLCASSIQGPLDTEAFFGQGTRLTVV.

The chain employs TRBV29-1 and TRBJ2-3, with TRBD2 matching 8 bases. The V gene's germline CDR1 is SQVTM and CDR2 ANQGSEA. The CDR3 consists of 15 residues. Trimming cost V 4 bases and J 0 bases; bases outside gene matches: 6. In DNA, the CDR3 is TGCAGCGTTGCGGGAGGGGGATTTAGCACAGATACGCAGTATTTT. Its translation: CSVAGGGFSTDTQYF.

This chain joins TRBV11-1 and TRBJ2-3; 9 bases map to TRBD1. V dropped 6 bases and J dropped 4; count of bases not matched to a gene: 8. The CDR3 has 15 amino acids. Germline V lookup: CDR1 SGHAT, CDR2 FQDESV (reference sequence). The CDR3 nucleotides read TGTGCCAGCAGGACTCCGGGACAGGGCCCAGATACGCAGTATTTT. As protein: CASRTPGQGPDTQYF.

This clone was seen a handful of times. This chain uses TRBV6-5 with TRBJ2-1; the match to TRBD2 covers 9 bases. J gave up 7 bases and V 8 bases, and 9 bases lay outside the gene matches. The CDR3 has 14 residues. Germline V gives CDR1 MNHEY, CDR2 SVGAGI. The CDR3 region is CASLPGTSSNEQFF. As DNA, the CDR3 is TGTGCCAGCTTACCCGGGACTAGCAGTAATGAGCAGTTCTTC.

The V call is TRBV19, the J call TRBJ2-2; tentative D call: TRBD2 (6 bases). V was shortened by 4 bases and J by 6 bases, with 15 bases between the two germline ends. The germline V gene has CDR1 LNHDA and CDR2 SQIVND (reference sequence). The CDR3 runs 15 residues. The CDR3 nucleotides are TGTGCCAGTAGTAGGGGGGATGACTCTGCCGGGGAGCTGTTTTTT. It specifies CASSRGDDSAGELFF.

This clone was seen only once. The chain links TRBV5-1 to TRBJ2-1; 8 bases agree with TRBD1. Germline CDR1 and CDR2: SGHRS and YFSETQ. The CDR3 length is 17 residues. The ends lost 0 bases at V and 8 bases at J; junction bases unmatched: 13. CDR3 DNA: TGCGCCAGCAGCTTGGTGCAGGGGGCTTACGTAAACGATGAGCAGTTCTTC. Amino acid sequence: CASSLVQGAYVNDEQFF.

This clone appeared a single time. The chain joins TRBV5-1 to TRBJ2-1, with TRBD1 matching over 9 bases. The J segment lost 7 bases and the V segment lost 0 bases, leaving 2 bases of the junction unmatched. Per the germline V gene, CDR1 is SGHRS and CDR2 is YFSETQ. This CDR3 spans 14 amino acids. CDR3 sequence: CASSLGQGGNEQFF. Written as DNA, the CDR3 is TGCGCCAGCAGCTTGGGACAGGGGGGTAATGAGCAGTTCTTC.

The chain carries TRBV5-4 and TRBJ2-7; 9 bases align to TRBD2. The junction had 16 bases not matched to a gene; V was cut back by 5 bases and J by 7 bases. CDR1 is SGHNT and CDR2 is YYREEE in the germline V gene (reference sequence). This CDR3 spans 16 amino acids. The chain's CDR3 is CASSPPGGSGSKEQYF. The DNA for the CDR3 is TGTGCCAGCAGTCCTCCCGGCGGTAGCGGGAGTAAAGAGCAGTACTTC.

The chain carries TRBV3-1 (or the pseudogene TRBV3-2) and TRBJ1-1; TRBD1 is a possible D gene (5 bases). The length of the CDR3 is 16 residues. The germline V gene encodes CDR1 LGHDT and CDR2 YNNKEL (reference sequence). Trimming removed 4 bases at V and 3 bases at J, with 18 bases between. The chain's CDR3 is CASSPLQNGGYTEAFF. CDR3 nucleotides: TGTGCCAGCAGCCCCCTTCAAAACGGGGGGTACACTGAAGCTTTCTTT.

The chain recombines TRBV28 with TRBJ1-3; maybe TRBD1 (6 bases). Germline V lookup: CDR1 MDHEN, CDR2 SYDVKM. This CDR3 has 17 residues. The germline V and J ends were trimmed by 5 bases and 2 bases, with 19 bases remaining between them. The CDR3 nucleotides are TGTGCCAGCAGTCCTTTGGGGGCCCAGCCCACTGGAAACACCATATATTTT. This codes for CASSPLGAQPTGNTIYF.

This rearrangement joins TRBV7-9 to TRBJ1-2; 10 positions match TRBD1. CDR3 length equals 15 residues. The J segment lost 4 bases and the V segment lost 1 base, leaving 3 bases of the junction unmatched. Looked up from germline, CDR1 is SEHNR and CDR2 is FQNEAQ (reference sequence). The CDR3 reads CASSLEGQGFYGYTF. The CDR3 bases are TGTGCCAGCAGCTTAGAGGGACAGGGGTTCTATGGCTACACCTTC.

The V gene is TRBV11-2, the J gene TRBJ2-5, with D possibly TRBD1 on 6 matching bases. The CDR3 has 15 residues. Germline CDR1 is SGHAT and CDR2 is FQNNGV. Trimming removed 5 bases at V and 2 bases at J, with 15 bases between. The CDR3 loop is CASSRQASGQETQYF. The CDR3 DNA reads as TGTGCCAGCAGCCGACAGGCTTCGGGGCAAGAGACCCAGTACTTC. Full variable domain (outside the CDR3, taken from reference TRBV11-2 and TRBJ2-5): EAGVAQSPRYKIIEKRQSVAFWCNPISGHATLYWYQQILGQGPKLLIQFQNNGVVDDSQLPKDRFSAERLKGVDSTLKIQPAKLEDSAVYLCASSRQASGQETQYFGPGTRLLVL.

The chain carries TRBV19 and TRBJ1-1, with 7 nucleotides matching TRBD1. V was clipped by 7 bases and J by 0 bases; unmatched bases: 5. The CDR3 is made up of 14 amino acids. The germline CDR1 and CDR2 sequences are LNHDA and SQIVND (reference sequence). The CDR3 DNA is TGTGCCAGTATCAGGGGGGATGTGAACACTGAAGCTTTCTTT. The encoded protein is CASIRGDVNTEAFF.

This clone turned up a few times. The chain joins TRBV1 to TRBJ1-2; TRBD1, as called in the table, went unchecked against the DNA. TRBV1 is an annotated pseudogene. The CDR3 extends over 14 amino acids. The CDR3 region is CTSSQVDRNYGYTF. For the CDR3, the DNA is TGCACCAGCAGCCAAGTGGACAGAAACTATGGCTACACCTTC.

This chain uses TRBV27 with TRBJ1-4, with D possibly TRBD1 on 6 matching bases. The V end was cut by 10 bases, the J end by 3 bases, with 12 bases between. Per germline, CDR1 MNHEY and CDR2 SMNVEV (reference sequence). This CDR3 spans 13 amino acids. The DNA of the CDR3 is TGTGCCACCCAACAGGGACCTAATGAAAAACTGTTTTTT. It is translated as CATQQGPNEKLFF.

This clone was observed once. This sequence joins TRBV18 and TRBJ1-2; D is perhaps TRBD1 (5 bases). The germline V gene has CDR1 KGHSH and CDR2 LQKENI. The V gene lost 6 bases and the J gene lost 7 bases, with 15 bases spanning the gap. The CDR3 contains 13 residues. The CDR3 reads CASSAGRDGGYTF. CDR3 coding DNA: TGTGCCAGCTCCGCTGGCAGGGATGGTGGCTACACCTTC.

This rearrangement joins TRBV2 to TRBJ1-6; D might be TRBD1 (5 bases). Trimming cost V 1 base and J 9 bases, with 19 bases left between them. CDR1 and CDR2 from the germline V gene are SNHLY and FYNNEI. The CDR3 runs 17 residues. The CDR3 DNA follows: TGTGCCAGCAGTGAAGTTTGGGGGGAACCGGAGGGTTCACCCCTCCACTTT. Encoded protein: CASSEVWGEPEGSPLHF. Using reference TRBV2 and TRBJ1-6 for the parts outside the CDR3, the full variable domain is EPEVTQTPSHQVTQMGQEVILRCVPISNHLYFYWYRQILGQKVEFLVSFYNNEISEKSEIFDDQFSVERPDGSNFTLKIRSTKLEDSAMYFCASSEVWGEPEGSPLHFGNGTRLTVT.

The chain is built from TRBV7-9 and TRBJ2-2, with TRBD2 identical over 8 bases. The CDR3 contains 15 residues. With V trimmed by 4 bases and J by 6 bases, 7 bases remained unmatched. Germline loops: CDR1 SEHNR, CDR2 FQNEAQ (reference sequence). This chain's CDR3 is CASSSAGDSAGELFF. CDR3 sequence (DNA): TGTGCCAGCAGCTCAGCGGGAGATTCGGCCGGGGAGCTGTTTTTT.

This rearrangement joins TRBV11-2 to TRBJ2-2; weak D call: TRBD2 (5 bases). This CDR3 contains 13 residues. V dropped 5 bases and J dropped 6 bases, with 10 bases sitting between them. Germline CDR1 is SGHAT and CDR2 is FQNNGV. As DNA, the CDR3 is TGTGCCAGCAGCGTTCAGCGGCCCGGGGAGCTGTTTTTT. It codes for CASSVQRPGELFF. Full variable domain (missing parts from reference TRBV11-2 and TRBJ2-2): EAGVAQSPRYKIIEKRQSVAFWCNPISGHATLYWYQQILGQGPKLLIQFQNNGVVDDSQLPKDRFSAERLKGVDSTLKIQPAKLEDSAVYLCASSVQRPGELFFGEGSRLTVL.

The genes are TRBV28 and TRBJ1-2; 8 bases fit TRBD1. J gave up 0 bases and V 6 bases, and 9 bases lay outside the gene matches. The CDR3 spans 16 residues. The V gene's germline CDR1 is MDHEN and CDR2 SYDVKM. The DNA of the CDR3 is TGTGCCAGCAGAGCAGGGGGCCTTCTACCTAACTATGGCTACACCTTC. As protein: CASRAGGLLPNYGYTF.

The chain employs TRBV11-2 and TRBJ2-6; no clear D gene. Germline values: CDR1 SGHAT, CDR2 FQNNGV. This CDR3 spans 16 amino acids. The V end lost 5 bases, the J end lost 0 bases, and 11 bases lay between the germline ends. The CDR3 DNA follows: TGTGCCAGCAGCCCAATGCTGGCCTCTGGGGCCAACGTCCTGACTTTC. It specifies CASSPMLASGANVLTF.

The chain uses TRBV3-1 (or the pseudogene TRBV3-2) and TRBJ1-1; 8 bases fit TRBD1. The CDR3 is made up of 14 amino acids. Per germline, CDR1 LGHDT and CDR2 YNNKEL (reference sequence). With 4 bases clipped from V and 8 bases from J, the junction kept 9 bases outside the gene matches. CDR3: CASSPNRQGPEAFF. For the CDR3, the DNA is TGTGCCAGCAGCCCAAACAGACAGGGGCCGGAAGCTTTCTTT.

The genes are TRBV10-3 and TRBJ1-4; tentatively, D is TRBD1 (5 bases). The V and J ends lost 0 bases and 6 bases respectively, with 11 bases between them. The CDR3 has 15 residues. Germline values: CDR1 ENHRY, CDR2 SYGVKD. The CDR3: CAISESGGEDEKLFF. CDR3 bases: TGTGCCATCAGTGAGTCGGGGGGTGAGGATGAAAAACTGTTTTTT.